The rows below give T cell receptor beta chains drawn from one sample of a study of naive and memory T cell subsets. TCRdb re-called the UMI-ligation and nested PCR reads through MiXCR, storing one row per CDR3 protein. The sample yields roughly 150,000 distinct CDR3 sequences, approximately 20% seen once. Sequenced sample: naive CD8+ T cells from blood. Every receptor here comes from a human donor in good health. Each CDR3 is given with its conserved first and last residue. Clone size is stated in some rows and not others, as once, few, many or a class when expanded.

cdr3_length clone_size v_call cdr3_aa
15 few TRBV7-6 CASSPAVGLNTEAFF
14 many TRBV7-6 CASSFASGVNEQYF
12 - TRBV5-6 CASSLLVETQYF
15 - TRBV2 CASTESDRNSYEQYF
16 - TRBV3-1 CASSPRLAGASYEQYF
16 once TRBV12-3/TRBV12-4 CASSTGGSYSNQPQHF
14 many TRBV27 CASSLQGPHQPQHF
16 few TRBV3-1 CASSHKRERSGNEQFF
14 - TRBV3-1 CASSQPAEQETQYF
14 - TRBV28 CASRLKGGQETQYF
14 - TRBV11-1 CASSLRGPIGELFF
15 - TRBV20-1 CSAREWDRGSYEQYF
13 - TRBV5-6 CASSVDGPDTQYF
14 few TRBV28 CASSSDGNNQPQHF
14 - TRBV12-3/TRBV12-4 CASSRMEGWETQYF
15 few TRBV5-1 CASSFGTGLNTEAFF
14 - TRBV29-1 CSVEDGRGWDEQFF
16 - TRBV3-1 CASSQDSGTGWNTIYF
11 few TRBV12-3/TRBV12-4 CASSIAGFRFF
15 - TRBV4-1 CASSQGEGQYTEAFF
13 few TRBV7-9 CASRIGSYNEQFF
16 - TRBV28 CASRLPLGTVNTEAFF
14 few TRBV4-1 CASSQETGHYGYTF
14 - TRBV7-3 CASSSSAGSDTQYF
13 few TRBV28 CASSLDSTDTQYF
14 many TRBV5-1 CASSPWTGNTEAFF
15 - TRBV27 CATCLTARGDMPQHF
13 few TRBV28 CASSFRFGDEQFF
13 - TRBV29-1 CSNLAGNYNEQFF
13 few TRBV7-2 CASSPTGPGELFF
13 few TRBV3-1 CASSHDLGNEQFF
13 many TRBV27 CASSLSPNTEAFF
17 few TRBV6-5 CASSSLGGWSSYNEQFF
14 few TRBV7-7 CASSLGNSQETQYF
14 - TRBV28 CASSLAGGIGTQYF
15 few TRBV27 CASRQGGANTGELFF
12 few TRBV12-3/TRBV12-4 CASSGIAGELFF
12 - TRBV7-6 CASSRGDQPQHF
15 - TRBV30 CAWREGLADTGELFF
15 - TRBV20-1 CSARDFWGHTDTQYF
17 - TRBV2 CASSEGVRGGSYNEQFF
16 few TRBV9 CASSVPGTGGPDTQYF
15 - TRBV19 CASSNPGQVQETQYF
14 - TRBV4-1 CASSQLDGAYEQYF
13 few TRBV29-1 CSVSTGGNQPQHF
14 - TRBV12-3/TRBV12-4 CASNVVGGRETQYF
14 few TRBV2 CATVAGPSGYGYTF
14 few TRBV27 CASSYQGGSDEQYF
15 few TRBV28 CASSLPRLAYNEQFF
13 - TRBV6-6 CASRESVGETQYF